Presented here are 18 T cell receptor beta chains from one specimen sequenced in a study of cytomegalovirus exposure and HLA in healthy donors. 13 Jbeta primers and 60 Vbeta primers were used for the PCR. Libraries were prepared by immunoSEQ multiplex PCR; TCRdb keeps only in-frame clonotypes and omits some of them. The table lists some 150,000 clones, approximately 86% of them singletons. The sequenced sample consisted of PBMCs. These TCRs come from a male donor in good health and CMV-seronegative.

The chain carries TRBV6-5 and TRBJ1-2; no firm D call. The CDR3 sequence is 14 residues long. V was pared by 2 bases and J by 8 bases, with 15 bases between. CDR1 is MNHEY and CDR2 is SVGAGI in the germline V gene. The CDR3 protein is CASSYESPRGGYTF. CDR3 nucleotide sequence: TGTGCCAGCAGTTACGAGAGTCCCCGAGGGGGCTACACCTTC.

This chain joins TRBV6-1 and TRBJ2-3, with a tentative D call TRBD2 (7 bases). The CDR3 totals 13 residues. In germline, CDR1 is MNHNS, CDR2 SASEGT. The V end lost 7 bases, the J end lost 5 bases, and 13 bases lay between the germline ends. CDR3 DNA sequence: TGTGCCAGCATTTGGGGGGGCCTAGATACGCAGTATTTT. Translating it yields CASIWGGLDTQYF.

V usage is TRBV10-3 and J usage is TRBJ2-1, with D possibly TRBD2 on 7 matching bases. The ends were cut back, 7 bases at V and 6 bases at J, with 16 bases in the middle. The CDR3 covers 14 residues. Germline V CDR1 and CDR2: ENHRY, SYGVKD. CDR3 protein: CAIKTGGPLNEQFF. CDR3 in DNA: TGTGCCATCAAAACCGGGGGGCCTCTCAATGAGCAGTTCTTC.

The V call is TRBV27, the J call TRBJ2-7, with 8 bases fitting TRBD2. The V and J ends lost 10 bases and 2 bases, in that order; junction bases with no gene match: 10. CDR3 length: 14 amino acids. The germline gives CDR1 MNHEY, CDR2 SMNVEV (reference sequence). This chain's CDR3 is CATRYSGATYEQYF. The CDR3 region has the DNA TGTGCCACACGCTATAGCGGGGCAACCTACGAGCAGTACTTC.

This chain joins TRBV11-1 and TRBJ2-1, with 10 bases aligning to TRBD1. V lost 2 bases and J lost 4; bases outside the gene matches: 11. Germline lookup yields CDR1 SGHAT and CDR2 FQDESV (reference sequence). This CDR3 comprises 18 residues. The CDR3 sequence: CASSLRGTGTGVYNEQFF. The CDR3 DNA is TGTGCCAGCAGCTTAAGGGGAACCGGGACAGGGGTATACAATGAGCAGTTCTTC.

The gene calls are TRBV19 and TRBJ2-2; 7 bases fit TRBD1. The CDR3 contains 13 residues. Germline values: CDR1 LNHDA, CDR2 SQIVND (reference sequence). With V trimmed by 11 bases and J by 5 bases, 8 bases remained unmatched. The CDR3 DNA follows: TGTGCCGCAGCCGGGACAGTTACCGGGGAGCTGTTTTTT. Translated: CAAAGTVTGELFF.

The rearrangement links TRBV2 to TRBJ2-7; 8 bases are a match to TRBD1. This CDR3 has 14 residues. Germline assignment: CDR1 SNHLY and CDR2 FYNNEI. V was pared by 7 bases and J by 2 bases, with 7 bases of the junction left unmatched. The CDR3 coding sequence is TGTGCCAGCACCAGACAGGGGAGCACCTACGAGCAGTACTTC. As protein: CASTRQGSTYEQYF.

This sequence joins TRBV9 and TRBJ2-5, with 7 bases matching TRBD1. CDR3 length: 15 amino acids. Trimming took 4 bases from V and 5 from J; bases not matched to a gene: 11. Germline V CDR1 and CDR2: SGDLS, YYNGEE. CDR3 residues: CASSTSGQPQETQYF. The CDR3 DNA follows: TGTGCCAGCAGCACCTCGGGACAGCCTCAGGAGACCCAGTACTTC.

V is TRBV7-3 and J is TRBJ2-6; 15 bases match TRBD2. Germline V gives CDR1 SGHTA, CDR2 FQGTGA. V gave up 4 bases and J gave up 1 base; unmatched junction bases: 8. The CDR3 runs to 20 residues. DNA for the CDR3: TGTGCCAGCAGCTCGTTCCCGGGACTAGCGGGAGGTTCTGGGGCCAACGTCCTGACTTTC. It yields the protein CASSSFPGLAGGSGANVLTF.

V and J are TRBV6-1 and TRBJ2-5, with D hard to call. Germline CDR1 MNHNS, CDR2 SASEGT. CDR3 length: 12 residues. The V and J ends lost 8 bases and 2 bases respectively, with 9 bases between them. The CDR3 bases are TGTGCCAGCTCACACGTTCAAGAGACCCAGTACTTC. As protein: CASSHVQETQYF.

This chain links TRBV6-6 with TRBJ1-5; D perhaps matches TRBD1 (5 bases). This CDR3 is built from 14 residues. The V gene's germline CDR1 is MNHNY and CDR2 SVGAGI (reference sequence). Trimming cost V 11 bases and J 5 bases, with 19 bases left between them. As DNA, the CDR3 is TGTGCCGGGGGGGGTGTGTGGTGGGATCAGCCCCAGCATTTT. As protein: CAGGGVWWDQPQHF.

A few counts support this clone. The genes are TRBV27 and TRBJ2-3; D gene uncertain. Trimming took 5 bases from V and 1 from J, leaving 13 bases between them. CDR1 is MNHEY and CDR2 is SMNVEV in the germline V gene (reference sequence). CDR3 length: 15 residues. The CDR3 sequence is CASSQIEVGTDTQYF. In nucleotides, the CDR3 is TGTGCCAGCAGTCAGATCGAAGTGGGCACAGATACGCAGTATTTT.

V usage is TRBV27 and J usage is TRBJ1-4, with D tentatively TRBD1 (6 bases). Germline loops: CDR1 MNHEY, CDR2 SMNVEV (reference sequence). Between the trimmed V and J ends, which lost 6 bases and 7 bases, there was a span of 18 bases. There are 15 residues in the CDR3. CDR3 coding DNA: TGTGCCAGCAGAACTGAAGGGGGGGGTGGTGAAAAACTGTTTTTT. This codes for CASRTEGGGGEKLFF.

The genes are TRBV5-1 and TRBJ1-2; no firm D call. Trimming took 0 bases from V and 3 from J, leaving 15 bases between them. CDR1 and CDR2 (germline): SGHRS, YFSETQ. The CDR3 consists of 16 residues. CDR3 DNA: TGCGCCAGCAGCTTGGGGTACTTTCTGGGAGACTATGGCTACACCTTC. Translation gives CASSLGYFLGDYGYTF.

The V gene is TRBV6-1, the J gene TRBJ1-4, with 8 bases matching TRBD1. CDR3 length equals 15 residues. Trimming at V came to 2 bases and at J to 3 bases, leaving 2 bases not matched to a gene. Germline V CDR1 and CDR2: MNHNS, SASEGT. CDR3 in DNA: TGTGCCAGCAGTGAACTCAGGGGGCCTAATGAAAAACTGTTTTTT. Amino acids: CASSELRGPNEKLFF.

The chain uses TRBV4-2 and TRBJ2-7, with 12 bases matching TRBD2. There are 16 residues in the CDR3. CDR1 is LGHNA, CDR2 YNFKEQ, per germline. The J segment lost 2 bases and the V segment lost 1 base, leaving 3 bases of the junction unmatched. CDR3: CASSQGLAGGPYEQYF. Here the CDR3 DNA reads TGTGCCAGCAGCCAAGGGCTAGCGGGAGGGCCCTACGAGCAGTACTTC.

The rearrangement uses TRBV15 and TRBJ1-5; 9 positions agree with TRBD1. CDR1 and CDR2 (germline): LNHNV, YYDKDF (reference sequence). The CDR3 has 14 residues. Trimming at V came to 3 bases and at J to 5 bases, leaving 2 bases not matched to a gene. CDR3: CATSRTGGYQPQHF. CDR3 nucleotide sequence: TGTGCCACCAGCAGGACAGGGGGGTATCAGCCCCAGCATTTT.

This CDR3 is CASSQEFTSWETQYF. CDR3 nucleotide sequence: TGTGCCAGCAGCCAAGAATTCACTAGCTGGGAGACCCAGTACTTC. The chain carries TRBV14 and TRBJ2-5, with D possibly matching TRBD2 (6 bases). Between the trimmed V and J ends, which lost 0 bases and 5 bases, there was a span of 13 bases. The length of the CDR3 is 15 residues. Germline V lookup: CDR1 SGHDN, CDR2 FVKESK.